This TCR beta chain was captured by sequencing in a study of shared clonotypes between healthy human individuals. General study results and limits: Naive CD4 clonotypes overlapped across a few donors at roughly 5%.

Execution of the assay was at deep level. Here immunoSEQ multiplex PCR was the method, and the copy in TCRdb shows in-frame clones only, minus some. The repertoire holds millions of clones, approximately 93% seen once, with about 0.39% in the top ten. On this clone: No antigen is known for it.

This clonotype was obtained from a man younger than 35 in good health. Some clones in this sample may be carry-over from other donors' samples. The sequencing sample was made of naive CD4+ T cells from PBMCs. As to subset: CD45RA+ positively selected.

The CDR3 sequence: CSVGRTSGRFEQFF. CDR3 in DNA: TGCAGCGTTGGGAGGACTAGCGGGAGGTTTGAGCAGTTCTTC. The chain couples TRBV29-1 to TRBJ2-1; 14 bases map to TRBD2. CDR3 size: 14 residues. Germline V gene data show CDR1 as SQVTM and CDR2 as ANQGSEA. Trimming removed 4 bases from V and 9 bases from J; junction bases left unmatched: 5.